This T cell receptor (beta chain) was retrieved from a study of patients and donors after allogeneic stem cell transplantation. This clonotype turned up a few times. TCRdb independently ran MiXCR on the RT-PCR reads; one entry per CDR3 protein. The sample lists 65,000 to 80,000 distinct CDR3 sequences, more than 25% occurring once. This CDR3 is 14 amino acids long. Germline values: CDR1 SEHNR, CDR2 FQNEAQ (reference sequence). V was clipped by 2 bases and J by 8 bases; unmatched bases: 6. The sequencing sample was made of blood, either unsorted or a sorted T cell fraction (not recorded which). The receptor was derived from a human donor who was either an allogeneic HSCT recipient or a stem cell or donor lymphocyte infusion donor (not recorded which). It is not recorded whose cells these are; they may come from a transplant donor. The rearrangement joins TRBV7-9 to TRBJ1-2; TRBD1 aligns across 9 bases. CDR3 sequence reads: CASSLPGTGKGYTF. The CDR3 nucleotides are TGTGCCAGCAGCTTACCAGGGACAGGGAAGGGCTACACCTTC.